What follows are 18 T cell receptor beta chains derived from one specimen sequenced in a study of shared clonotypes between healthy human individuals. Profiled with immunoSEQ multiplex PCR; TCRdb holds only in-frame clones, not every one. The data show about 680,000 clones, under 95% seen once. Naive CD8 cells lacked CD45RO and underwent positive selection for CCR7, leaving out terminally differentiated effector memory CD45RA+ cells. The sequenced sample consisted of naive CD8+ T cells sorted from blood. The source is a man aged 25 to 45 in good health.

The rearrangement joins TRBV18 to TRBJ2-3; TRBD2 matches at 10 bases. Trimming took 3 bases from V and 0 from J; bases not matched to a gene: 6. The germline V gene encodes CDR1 KGHSH and CDR2 LQKENI. This CDR3 spans 17 amino acids. CDR3: CASSPEILAGSTDTQYF. CDR3 nucleotides: TGTGCCAGCTCACCGGAGATACTAGCGGGAAGCACAGATACGCAGTATTTT.

The rearrangement links TRBV13 to TRBJ1-1, with TRBD1 matching over 8 bases. V shed 2 bases and J 4 bases; nucleotides not matched to a gene: 6. This CDR3 comprises 15 residues. Germline V CDR1 and CDR2: PRHDT, FYEKMQ (reference sequence). CDR3 amino acids: CASSLTGGERTEAFF. The CDR3 DNA sequence: TGTGCCAGCAGCTTAACAGGGGGTGAACGCACTGAAGCTTTCTTT.

The rearrangement links TRBV7-3 to TRBJ2-3; 8 bases map to TRBD2. The CDR3 spans 15 residues. Per the germline V gene, CDR1 is SGHTA and CDR2 is FQGTGA. With 5 bases clipped from V and 0 bases from J, the junction kept 4 bases outside the gene matches. CDR3 loop: CASSRTSGSTDTQYF. CDR3 nucleotides: TGTGCCAGCAGCAGAACTAGCGGTAGCACAGATACGCAGTATTTT.

A remark on this clone: This sample includes further DNA sequences coding for the same CDR3. The CDR3 here is CASSYSGGTDTQYF. CDR3 sequence (DNA): TGTGCCAGCAGTTATTCCGGTGGCACAGATACGCAGTATTTT. The chain has TRBV6-5 and TRBJ2-3; the D is unclear. Deletions cut 3 bases from V and 1 base from J, with 8 bases between. The CDR3 length is 14 residues. The germline V gene encodes CDR1 MNHEY and CDR2 SVGAGI.

The gene calls are TRBV28 and TRBJ2-7; 7 positions match TRBD1. This CDR3 region has 14 residues. CDR1 is MDHEN, CDR2 SYDVKM, per germline. V shed 5 bases, J shed 6 bases, and the junction held 10 bases outside the gene matches. The CDR3 spells CASSRPTGRAEQYF. The CDR3 coding sequence is TGTGCCAGCAGTCGACCGACAGGGCGAGCCGAGCAGTACTTC.

The gene calls are TRBV7-9 and TRBJ2-1; 11 positions match TRBD2. This CDR3 region has 15 residues. V trimming: 3 bases; J trimming: 7 bases; junction bases outside the gene matches: 5. Germline assignment: CDR1 SEHNR and CDR2 FQNEAQ (reference sequence). The CDR3 protein is CASSFVASGGNEQFF. In nucleotides, the CDR3 is TGTGCCAGCAGCTTTGTGGCTAGCGGGGGGAATGAGCAGTTCTTC.

The chain joins TRBV11-3 to TRBJ2-1; TRBD1 agrees at 10 bases. V was pared by 4 bases and J by 6 bases, with 9 bases of the junction left unmatched. CDR3 size: 16 residues. Germline lookup yields CDR1 SGHNT and CDR2 YENEEA. This CDR3 is CASSWTGTGEVNEQFF. CDR3 nucleotides: TGTGCCAGCAGCTGGACCGGGACAGGGGAGGTCAATGAGCAGTTCTTC. Full variable domain (rest looked up from reference TRBV11-3 and TRBJ2-1): EAGVVQSPRYKIIEKKQPVAFWCNPISGHNTLYWYLQNLGQGPELLIRYENEEAVDDSQLPKDRFSAERLKGVDSTLKIQPAELGDSAVYLCASSWTGTGEVNEQFFGPGTRLTVL.

Note on this clone: The same CDR3 can be traced to other DNA sequences in this sample. The chain uses TRBV7-9 and TRBJ2-1; D remains unclear. Germline V gives CDR1 SEHNR, CDR2 FQNEAQ (reference sequence). The V gene lost 1 base and the J gene lost 6 bases, with 7 bases spanning the gap. CDR3 size: 13 residues. DNA of the CDR3: TGTGCCAGCAGCTTAGGGGGTGGCAATGAGCAGTTCTTC. It encodes CASSLGGGNEQFF.

The chain uses TRBV30 and TRBJ2-7; 12 nucleotides match TRBD2. Trimming at V came to 5 bases and at J to 5 bases, leaving 4 bases not matched to a gene. This CDR3 spans 13 amino acids. CDR1 and CDR2 (germline): GTSNPN, SVGIG (reference sequence). The CDR3 DNA is TGTGCCTGGCTGACTAGCGGGAGTAACGAGCAGTACTTC. Its protein product is CAWLTSGSNEQYF.

The chain couples TRBV9 to TRBJ2-1; perhaps TRBD2 as D (5 bases). Germline values: CDR1 SGDLS, CDR2 YYNGEE. The CDR3 is 15 residues long. Trimming pared 6 bases from V and 4 bases from J, leaving 17 bases between. The CDR3 DNA sequence: TGTGCCAGCACCTTAGGAGTAGCGCCATACAATGAGCAGTTCTTC. Translation gives CASTLGVAPYNEQFF.

Worth noting for this clone: In the same sample, other DNA sequences code for this CDR3. The rearrangement uses TRBV27 and TRBJ1-4, with a weak D call TRBD1 (5 bases). Per the germline V gene, CDR1 is MNHEY and CDR2 is SMNVEV (reference sequence). This CDR3 spans 14 amino acids. Trimming took off 3 bases at V and 8 bases at J, with 13 bases between the two ends. The CDR3 coding sequence is TGTGCCAGCAGTTTGCAGGGATGGGACGAAAAACTGTTTTTT. Translating gives CASSLQGWDEKLFF.

V and J are TRBV5-1 and TRBJ2-7; D ambiguous. The V end was cut by 0 bases, the J end by 0 bases, with 19 bases between. This CDR3 comprises 18 residues. Germline V lookup: CDR1 SGHRS, CDR2 YFSETQ. The CDR3 here is CASSLEGNMGNPSYEQYF. The CDR3 nucleotides are TGCGCCAGCAGCTTGGAGGGTAACATGGGTAATCCCTCCTACGAGCAGTACTTC.

This chain joins TRBV7-9 and TRBJ2-7; 7 positions agree with TRBD2. Per germline, CDR1 SEHNR and CDR2 FQNEAQ (reference sequence). This CDR3 has 16 amino acids. The V gene end was trimmed by 5 bases and the J gene end by 3 bases; junction bases not matched to a gene: 13. CDR3 in DNA: TGTGCCAGCAGCCTCTGGGGGGAGGGTGCGATCTACGAGCAGTACTTC. Protein product: CASSLWGEGAIYEQYF. Full variable domain (remainder filled in from reference TRBV7-9 and TRBJ2-7): DTGVSQNPRHKITKRGQNVTFRCDPISEHNRLYWYRQTLGQGPEFLTYFQNEAQLEKSRLLSDRFSAERPKGSFSTLEIQRTEQGDSAMYLCASSLWGEGAIYEQYFGPGTRLTVT.

The gene calls are TRBV7-9 and TRBJ2-1; the D is unclear. The V and J ends lost 2 bases and 0 bases respectively, with 11 bases between them. The CDR3 totals 16 residues. CDR1 and CDR2 (germline): SEHNR, FQNEAQ (reference sequence). CDR3 sequence reads: CASSLRPGSSYNEQFF. The CDR3 DNA reads TGTGCCAGCAGCTTAAGGCCCGGCAGCTCCTACAATGAGCAGTTCTTC.

The chain uses TRBV7-9 and TRBJ1-2, with D tentatively TRBD1 (5 bases). Germline-derived CDR1 and CDR2 are SEHNR and FQNEAQ (reference sequence). The CDR3 spans 16 residues. V lost 4 bases, J lost 4 bases, and 19 bases lay in between. In nucleotides, the CDR3 is TGTGCCAGCAGCTCTTCCGGGACCGCGCACTCCTATGGCTACACCTTC. Amino acids: CASSSSGTAHSYGYTF. The whole variable domain, filled in from reference TRBV7-9 and TRBJ1-2, reads DTGVSQNPRHKITKRGQNVTFRCDPISEHNRLYWYRQTLGQGPEFLTYFQNEAQLEKSRLLSDRFSAERPKGSFSTLEIQRTEQGDSAMYLCASSSSGTAHSYGYTFGSGTRLTVV.

Concerning this clone itself: This may be a read error, as it is one base from a much larger clone. Other DNA sequences in the same sample also yield this CDR3. The genes are TRBV7-9 and TRBJ2-2; D is unclear. Per germline, CDR1 SEHNR and CDR2 FQNEAQ (reference sequence). The CDR3 contains 12 residues. V was trimmed by 5 bases and J by 0 bases, leaving 1 base between them. As DNA, the CDR3 is TGTGCCAGCAGCCCGAACACCGGGGAGCTGTTTTTT. Translated, it gives CASSPNTGELFF.

The chain links TRBV5-1 to TRBJ2-3; no clear D. Trimming removed 1 base from V and 0 bases from J, with 18 bases in between. Germline V gene lookup returns CDR1 SGHRS and CDR2 YFSETQ. The CDR3 extends over 18 amino acids. CDR3 region: CASSLFPGSTTSTDTQYF. In DNA, the CDR3 is TGCGCCAGCAGCTTGTTCCCAGGTTCCACTACAAGCACAGATACGCAGTATTTT.

V and J are TRBV5-4 and TRBJ2-7; 9 bases align to TRBD1. CDR3 size: 13 residues. CDR1 is SGHNT and CDR2 is YYREEE in the germline V gene (reference sequence). Losses at the gene ends were 4 bases for V and 3 bases for J; bases not matched to a gene: 2. The CDR3 bases are TGTGCCAGCAGCGAGGACAGGGGCTACGAGCAGTACTTC. Encoded protein: CASSEDRGYEQYF.